These T cell receptor beta chains were read from a single sample in a study of blood T cell repertoires in COVID-19. TCRdb's table, derived via immunoSEQ multiplex PCR, lists solely in-frame clones and lacks some. This table has about 200,000 clones, roughly 86% appearing once. Specimen: PBMCs or T cells enriched from blood (not recorded which). These receptors were taken from a man between 35 and 55 years old with acute COVID-19. Both conserved end residues are part of each CDR3. The order of the fields is D gene, J gene, CDR3 length, V gene, clone size, CDR3 protein, CDR3 DNA. D genes are given only for firm matches. Clone size is given for some rows only: seen once, a few or many times, or a class if the clone is expanded.

D gene: TRBD2; J gene: TRBJ2-7; CDR3 length: 14; V gene: TRBV28; clone size: -; CDR3 protein: CASSLWGRGYEQYF; CDR3 DNA: TGTGCCAGCAGTTTATGGGGGAGGGGCTACGAGCAGTACTTC
D gene: -; J gene: TRBJ2-5; CDR3 length: 13; V gene: TRBV19; clone size: -; CDR3 protein: CASRREGVETQYF; CDR3 DNA: TGTGCCAGTCGAAGAGAAGGAGTAGAGACCCAGTACTTC
D gene: -; J gene: TRBJ1-2; CDR3 length: 14; V gene: TRBV7-2; clone size: -; CDR3 protein: CASSWGHSSYGYTF; CDR3 DNA: TGTGCCAGCAGCTGGGGACATTCCTCCTATGGCTACACCTTC
D gene: TRBD2; J gene: TRBJ2-4; CDR3 length: 13; V gene: TRBV7-2; clone size: once; CDR3 protein: CASSPGGTSIQYF; CDR3 DNA: TGTGCCAGCAGCCCAGGCGGGACTAGCATTCAGTACTTC
D gene: TRBD1; J gene: TRBJ1-5; CDR3 length: 17; V gene: TRBV7-2; clone size: once; CDR3 protein: CASSSAGTGKGGQPQHF; CDR3 DNA: TGTGCCAGCAGCTCTGCCGGGACAGGGAAGGGCGGTCAGCCCCAGCATTTT
D gene: -; J gene: TRBJ2-7; CDR3 length: 13; V gene: TRBV19; clone size: once; CDR3 protein: CASSRLTGDEQYF; CDR3 DNA: TGTGCCAGTAGCCGGTTGACGGGAGACGAGCAGTACTTC
D gene: TRBD1; J gene: TRBJ2-7; CDR3 length: 13; V gene: TRBV19; clone size: -; CDR3 protein: CASNGQGRDEQYF; CDR3 DNA: TGTGCCAGTAATGGACAGGGGCGCGACGAGCAGTACTTC
D gene: -; J gene: TRBJ1-6; CDR3 length: 12; V gene: TRBV30; clone size: once; CDR3 protein: CAWSPSTNTLHF; CDR3 DNA: TGTGCCTGGAGTCCATCCACGAACACCCTCCACTTT
D gene: TRBD2; J gene: TRBJ2-7; CDR3 length: 13; V gene: TRBV9; clone size: few; CDR3 protein: CASSPGGSREQYF; CDR3 DNA: TGTGCCAGCAGCCCGGGCGGGAGCCGAGAGCAGTACTTC
D gene: -; J gene: TRBJ2-4; CDR3 length: 15; V gene: TRBV11-2; clone size: -; CDR3 protein: CASSPLSRSKNIQYF; CDR3 DNA: TGTGCCAGCAGCCCACTTAGTAGATCCAAAAACATTCAGTACTTC
D gene: -; J gene: TRBJ1-1; CDR3 length: 14; V gene: TRBV5-1; clone size: -; CDR3 protein: CASSQGVGNTEAFF; CDR3 DNA: TGCGCCAGCAGCCAAGGGGTTGGGAACACTGAAGCTTTCTTT
D gene: -; J gene: TRBJ1-4; CDR3 length: 15; V gene: TRBV5-1; clone size: -; CDR3 protein: CASSALQASNEKLFF; CDR3 DNA: TGCGCCAGCAGCGCTTTACAGGCGTCAAATGAAAAACTGTTTTTT
D gene: -; J gene: TRBJ2-7; CDR3 length: 13; V gene: TRBV27; clone size: once; CDR3 protein: CASSSPVSYEQYF; CDR3 DNA: TGTGCCAGCAGTTCGCCGGTGAGCTACGAGCAGTACTTC
D gene: TRBD2; J gene: TRBJ2-7; CDR3 length: 15; V gene: TRBV2; clone size: once; CDR3 protein: CASSRRGGSSYEQYF; CDR3 DNA: TGTGCCAGCAGTCGAAGGGGCGGGAGCTCCTACGAGCAGTACTTC
D gene: TRBD2; J gene: TRBJ2-1; CDR3 length: 17; V gene: TRBV24-1; clone size: -; CDR3 protein: CATSEPLTSGRSNEQFF; CDR3 DNA: TGTGCCACCAGTGAGCCCCTAACTAGCGGGAGGTCAAATGAGCAGTTCTTC
D gene: -; J gene: TRBJ2-3; CDR3 length: 15; V gene: TRBV5-1; clone size: -; CDR3 protein: CASSFDPAERDTQYF; CDR3 DNA: TGCGCCAGCAGCTTTGATCCGGCTGAGAGGGATACGCAGTATTTT
D gene: -; J gene: TRBJ2-3; CDR3 length: 15; V gene: TRBV5-1; clone size: -; CDR3 protein: CASTPVTGSSDTQYF; CDR3 DNA: TGCGCCAGCACGCCCGTCACAGGGTCTTCAGATACGCAGTATTTT
D gene: TRBD2; J gene: TRBJ2-3; CDR3 length: 15; V gene: TRBV28; clone size: -; CDR3 protein: CASSPLAGDLDTQYF; CDR3 DNA: TGTGCCAGCAGTCCACTAGCGGGAGATTTAGATACGCAGTATTTT
D gene: -; J gene: TRBJ2-1; CDR3 length: 13; V gene: TRBV30; clone size: -; CDR3 protein: CAWSTLGPNEQFF; CDR3 DNA: TGTGCCTGGAGTACCCTCGGTCCTAATGAGCAGTTCTTC
D gene: -; J gene: TRBJ1-2; CDR3 length: 12; V gene: TRBV12-3/TRBV12-4; clone size: once; CDR3 protein: CASSLRGYGYTF; CDR3 DNA: TGTGCCAGCAGTTTAAGGGGCTATGGCTACACCTTC
D gene: -; J gene: TRBJ1-2; CDR3 length: 14; V gene: TRBV6-2/TRBV6-3; clone size: -; CDR3 protein: CASSYVNNNYGYTF; CDR3 DNA: TGTGCCAGCAGTTATGTGAACAATAACTATGGCTACACCTTC
D gene: -; J gene: TRBJ2-7; CDR3 length: 14; V gene: TRBV5-1; clone size: -; CDR3 protein: CASNAAGLPYEQYF; CDR3 DNA: TGCGCCAGCAACGCGGCGGGCCTTCCCTACGAGCAGTACTTC
D gene: TRBD2; J gene: TRBJ2-5; CDR3 length: 13; V gene: TRBV29-1; clone size: -; CDR3 protein: CSVEGLAGETQYF; CDR3 DNA: TGCAGCGTTGAGGGACTAGCGGGAGAGACCCAGTACTTC
D gene: -; J gene: TRBJ2-2; CDR3 length: 16; V gene: TRBV6-2/TRBV6-3; clone size: -; CDR3 protein: CASSLAGPTNTGELFF; CDR3 DNA: TGTGCCAGCAGTCTGGCGGGGCCGACGAACACCGGGGAGCTGTTTTTT
D gene: -; J gene: TRBJ1-1; CDR3 length: 14; V gene: TRBV6-5; clone size: -; CDR3 protein: CASSYGSLVSEAFF; CDR3 DNA: TGTGCCAGCAGTTACGGGTCCCTAGTTAGTGAAGCTTTCTTT
D gene: TRBD2; J gene: TRBJ2-2; CDR3 length: 16; V gene: TRBV7-2; clone size: -; CDR3 protein: CASRSSGRTGPGELFF; CDR3 DNA: TGTGCCAGCAGGTCTAGCGGGAGGACCGGTCCTGGGGAGCTGTTTTTT
D gene: -; J gene: TRBJ1-1; CDR3 length: 13; V gene: TRBV28; clone size: -; CDR3 protein: CASSLGGRIEAFF; CDR3 DNA: TGTGCCAGCAGCCTCGGGGGGCGCATTGAAGCTTTCTTT
D gene: -; J gene: TRBJ1-4; CDR3 length: 15; V gene: TRBV5-1; clone size: -; CDR3 protein: CASSLDTATGGKLFF; CDR3 DNA: TGCGCCAGCAGCTTAGACACCGCGACAGGTGGAAAACTGTTTTTT
D gene: TRBD1; J gene: TRBJ1-5; CDR3 length: 14; V gene: TRBV2; clone size: -; CDR3 protein: CASRTGHSNQPQHF; CDR3 DNA: TGTGCCAGCAGGACAGGGCATAGCAATCAGCCCCAGCATTTT
D gene: TRBD2; J gene: TRBJ2-7; CDR3 length: 15; V gene: TRBV27; clone size: -; CDR3 protein: CASSPRTSGTYEQYF; CDR3 DNA: TGTGCCAGCAGTCCCCGGACTAGCGGTACCTACGAGCAGTACTTC
D gene: -; J gene: TRBJ2-3; CDR3 length: 15; V gene: TRBV18; clone size: -; CDR3 protein: CASSPGFGETDTQYF; CDR3 DNA: TGTGCCAGCTCACCAGGTTTTGGAGAGACAGATACGCAGTATTTT
D gene: -; J gene: TRBJ2-7; CDR3 length: 10; V gene: TRBV28; clone size: -; CDR3 protein: CASSFNEQYF; CDR3 DNA: TGTGCCAGCAGTTTTAACGAGCAGTACTTC
D gene: TRBD2; J gene: TRBJ2-3; CDR3 length: 15; V gene: TRBV28; clone size: -; CDR3 protein: CASSLPLADTDTQYF; CDR3 DNA: TGTGCCAGCAGTTTGCCGCTAGCGGACACAGATACGCAGTATTTT
D gene: -; J gene: TRBJ1-4; CDR3 length: 12; V gene: TRBV6-6; clone size: -; CDR3 protein: CASSLADEKLFF; CDR3 DNA: TGTGCCAGCAGTTTGGCGGATGAAAAACTGTTTTTT
D gene: -; J gene: TRBJ1-1; CDR3 length: 10; V gene: TRBV7-9; clone size: -; CDR3 protein: CALRDAEAFF; CDR3 DNA: TGTGCCTTGCGGGACGCTGAAGCTTTCTTT
D gene: -; J gene: TRBJ1-1; CDR3 length: 13; V gene: TRBV4-3; clone size: -; CDR3 protein: CASSQDPVAEAFF; CDR3 DNA: TGCGCCAGCAGCCAAGATCCGGTGGCTGAAGCTTTCTTT
D gene: -; J gene: TRBJ2-7; CDR3 length: 15; V gene: TRBV9; clone size: -; CDR3 protein: CASSVDWTASYEQYF; CDR3 DNA: TGTGCCAGCAGCGTAGATTGGACAGCTTCCTACGAGCAGTACTTC
D gene: TRBD1; J gene: TRBJ1-6; CDR3 length: 16; V gene: TRBV6-5; clone size: once; CDR3 protein: CASSYSTGGLSSPLHF; CDR3 DNA: TGTGCCAGCAGTTACTCGACAGGGGGCTTGAGTTCACCCCTCCACTTT
D gene: -; J gene: TRBJ1-5; CDR3 length: 14; V gene: TRBV28; clone size: once; CDR3 protein: CASTPRGIHQPQHF; CDR3 DNA: TGTGCCAGCACCCCCCGGGGTATTCATCAGCCCCAGCATTTT
D gene: -; J gene: TRBJ2-5; CDR3 length: 17; V gene: TRBV7-6; clone size: -; CDR3 protein: CASSPPGAAKRGETQYF; CDR3 DNA: TGTGCCAGCAGCCCCCCTGGGGCGGCGAAAAGGGGAGAGACCCAGTACTTC
D gene: TRBD2; J gene: TRBJ2-3; CDR3 length: 15; V gene: TRBV29-1; clone size: -; CDR3 protein: CSVGIAGGHQDTQYF; CDR3 DNA: TGCAGCGTTGGAATAGCGGGAGGGCATCAAGATACGCAGTATTTT
D gene: -; J gene: TRBJ1-1; CDR3 length: 12; V gene: TRBV4-2; clone size: -; CDR3 protein: CASSQDALRAFF; CDR3 DNA: TGTGCCAGCAGCCAAGATGCGTTGAGAGCTTTCTTT
D gene: -; J gene: TRBJ2-7; CDR3 length: 13; V gene: TRBV6-5; clone size: -; CDR3 protein: CASSSLGEARQYF; CDR3 DNA: TGTGCCAGCAGTTCCCTGGGGGAGGCGAGGCAGTACTTC
D gene: TRBD1; J gene: TRBJ2-1; CDR3 length: 15; V gene: TRBV7-7; clone size: -; CDR3 protein: CASSPGTGVGKEQFF; CDR3 DNA: TGTGCCAGCAGCCCCGGGACAGGGGTAGGAAAGGAGCAGTTCTTC